One T cell receptor beta chain is described in this entry. Its antigen remains unidentified. The repertoire was sequenced with immunoSEQ multiplex PCR; TCRdb's copy has only in-frame clones and lacks some. This sample has under 150,000 clones, with 90% to 95% found just once. This entry is derived from a study of siplizumab effects on memory and regulatory T cells. Regarding the study as a whole: Alloreactive sequences tracing back to unstimulated CD4+ memory cells fell significantly with siplizumab. Roughly 75-97% of dividing CD4+ or CD8+ clones were without an attributable naive or memory phenotype. The study did not confirm that proliferating Tregs from siplizumab cultures were suppressive. There appeared to be greater diversity in naive T cells than in memory cells, and naive T cells seemed major contributors to the alloresponse.

Sample: non-Treg CD4+ T cells sorted from blood. The sequence was obtained from a human donor in good health.

In DNA form, the CDR3 reads TGTGCCAGCAGTCACAACCACAATGAGCAGTTCTTC. This gives the protein CASSHNHNEQFF. The gene calls are TRBV6-4 and TRBJ2-1; D remains unclear. The ends were cut back, 5 bases at V and 5 bases at J, with 7 bases in the middle. From germline, CDR1 is MRHNA and CDR2 SNTAGT. This CDR3 is 12 amino acids long.